This T cell receptor beta chain emerged from a study of vaccination effects on CD4 cells after COVID-19. Ahead of sequencing, the ViraFEST assay grew antigen-specific CD4+ T cells using viral peptide pools. Subsequent to a culture period of more than 9 days, CD4+ T cells were isolated. PCR-confirmed SARS-CoV-2 infection occurred in the person between March and December 2020. The researchers cultured around 2 million PBMC per well with approximately 9.1 IU/ml IL-2 and 9.5 to 10 ug/ml peptides. Clones were sequenced by immunoSEQ multiplex PCR, and TCRdb holds only the in-frame ones, with some missing. Found here are 55,000 to 90,000 clones, about 69% of them singletons; the top ten hold over 4.5%. The CDR3 sequence is 14 residues long. Germline V gene sequence: CDR1 SGHRS, CDR2 YFSETQ. Trimming at V came to 0 bases and at J to 7 bases, leaving 4 bases not matched to a gene. Details on this clone: What it recognizes is unknown.

J is TRBJ1-1 and V is TRBV5-1; TRBD1 matches 9 bases. This specimen was CD4+ T cells from PBMCs cultured with HIV peptides, taken before COVID-19 vaccination. Specified subset: HIV-1 Nef peptide pool negative control/reference culture. The sequence was collected from a human donor who had a prior SARS-CoV-2 infection. The CDR3 protein is CASSLAQGAVEAFF. DNA for the CDR3: TGCGCCAGCAGCTTGGCACAGGGGGCTGTTGAAGCTTTCTTT. Together with reference TRBV5-1 and TRBJ1-1, the CDR3 gives the full variable domain: KAGVTQTPRYLIKTRGQQVTLSCSPISGHRSVSWYQQTPGQGLQFLFEYFSETQRNKGNFPGRFSGRQFSNSRSEMNVSTLELGDSALYLCASSLAQGAVEAFFGQGTRLTVV.